The rows below give T cell receptor beta chains drawn from one sample of a study of early T cells in non-severe SARS-CoV-2 infection. From the 5' RACE reads, TCRdb called clonotypes with MiXCR, one entry per CDR3 protein. Of some 55,000 distinct CDR3 sequences listed, around 12% are singletons. This specimen consisted of whole blood, obtained at baseline. The receptor set was obtained from an adult who was a healthcare worker with PCR-confirmed SARS-CoV-2 infection or an uninfected control (not recorded which). Each CDR3 is given with its conserved first and last residue. Fields, in order: V gene, clone size, D gene, J gene, CDR3 DNA, CDR3 protein. The D gene is left open where the match is weak. The size of a clone is reported for some rows only, either as once, few or many, or as a class for expanded clones.

TRBV28	many	TRBD1	TRBJ1-1	TGTGCCAGCAGTCCCGGACAGGGAGGCACTGAAGCTTTCTTT	CASSPGQGGTEAFF
TRBV7-9	NA	NA	TRBJ2-3	TGTGCCAGCAGCTTAGGGCAGACCCGCACAGATACGCAGTATTTT	CASSLGQTRTDTQYF
TRBV7-2	NA	NA	TRBJ2-3	TGTGCCAGCGGGGCGGGACTCACAGATACGCAGTATTTT	CASGAGLTDTQYF
TRBV2	few	TRBD2	TRBJ2-3	TGTGCCAGCAGTGAAATCCCTAGCGGGAGGATAGATACGCAGTATTTT	CASSEIPSGRIDTQYF
TRBV6-2/TRBV6-3	many	NA	TRBJ2-1	TGTGCCAGCAGTTATACCGGGAGCTCCTACAATGAGCAGTTCTTC	CASSYTGSSYNEQFF
TRBV7-3	NA	TRBD2	TRBJ2-5	TGTGCCAGCAGCTTAAAGGGCGGGAGATGGGAGACCCAGTACTTC	CASSLKGGRWETQYF
TRBV7-2	NA	TRBD2	TRBJ2-7	TGTGCCAGCAGCTCGGGCCCCTGGCTAGCGGGTGAGGGTGAGCAGTACTTC	CASSSGPWLAGEGEQYF
TRBV3-1	NA	TRBD2	TRBJ2-1	TGTGCCAGCAGCACCCGACTAGCGGGGACCTACAATGAGCAGTTCTTC	CASSTRLAGTYNEQFF
TRBV11-2	NA	NA	TRBJ2-5	TGTGCCAGCAGCTTACTGGGGGCAGAGGAAGAGACCCAGTACTTC	CASSLLGAEEETQYF
TRBV12-3/TRBV12-4	few	NA	TRBJ1-2	TGTGCCAGCAGCCCCGACACCTACGGCTACACCTTC	CASSPDTYGYTF
TRBV7-2	NA	TRBD2	TRBJ2-1	TGTGCCAGCAGCTTAGTGCTGCGGGAGGGCGGGCAGTTCTTC	CASSLVLREGGQFF
TRBV6-2/TRBV6-3	few	TRBD2	TRBJ2-1	TGTGCCAGCAGTTACCCTGGGACTAGCGGAGAGCAGTTCTTC	CASSYPGTSGEQFF
TRBV5-4	NA	TRBD2	TRBJ2-2	TGTGCCAGCAGCTTGGCCGATGGGCGGGAGTATGACACCGGGGAGCTGTTTTTT	CASSLADGREYDTGELFF
TRBV7-2	NA	NA	TRBJ2-7	TGTGCCAGCAGCTTGGGGATCTCCTACGAGCAGTACTTC	CASSLGISYEQYF
TRBV4-1	few	TRBD2	TRBJ2-2	TGCGCCAGCAGCCCCCAAGAGTTCGGGAGGGCCACCGGGGAGCTGTTTTTT	CASSPQEFGRATGELFF
TRBV10-3	NA	NA	TRBJ2-7	TGTGCCATCAGTGAAGCCTACGAGCAGTACTTC	CAISEAYEQYF
TRBV11-2	many	NA	TRBJ2-4	TGTGCCAGCAGCCCTGATGGGAACATTCAGTACTTC	CASSPDGNIQYF
TRBV11-2	many	TRBD2	TRBJ2-7	TGTGCCAGCAGCTTATTAACTAGCGGAAACGAGCAGTACTTC	CASSLLTSGNEQYF
TRBV3-1	few	TRBD2	TRBJ2-7	TGTGCCAGCAGCCCCCGCGCTAGCGGGAACGAGCAGTACTTC	CASSPRASGNEQYF
TRBV7-3	NA	TRBD1	TRBJ2-1	TGTGCCAGCAGCCCGACAGGGTTACCTTACAATGAGCAGTTCTTC	CASSPTGLPYNEQFF
TRBV29-1	many	NA	TRBJ1-1	TGCAGCGTTGATCCCCATACTGAAGCTTTCTTT	CSVDPHTEAFF
TRBV28	many	NA	TRBJ2-5	TGTGCCAGCAGCCCAGGGGACCAAGAGACCCAGTACTTC	CASSPGDQETQYF
TRBV7-6	few	TRBD1	TRBJ2-7	TGTGCCAGCAGCTTCGGGGCAGGGGGATACGAGCAGTACTTC	CASSFGAGGYEQYF
TRBV20-1	many	TRBD1	TRBJ1-2	TGCAGTGCAATTGGGACAGGGACGGGCTATGGCTACACCTTC	CSAIGTGTGYGYTF
TRBV28	many	NA	TRBJ2-7	TGTGCCACCAAAGGGTCATATGTAGGACAGTACTTC	CATKGSYVGQYF
TRBV6-2/TRBV6-3	NA	TRBD1	TRBJ2-5	TGTGCCAACGGATGGACAGGGCGGCAGACCCAGTACTTC	CANGWTGRQTQYF
TRBV5-1	few	NA	TRBJ2-2	TGCGCCAGCAGCTTGGGACAATTGAACACCGGGGAGCTGTTTTTT	CASSLGQLNTGELFF
TRBV28	few	TRBD2	TRBJ2-3	TGTGCCAGCAGTCGGGGGACTAGTCGGAGGTCAGATACGCAGTATTTT	CASSRGTSRRSDTQYF
TRBV15	NA	NA	TRBJ2-2	TGTGCCACCAGCAGATTCCCTCGTAAGGACGGTAACACCGGGGAGCTGTTTTTT	CATSRFPRKDGNTGELFF
TRBV28	few	NA	TRBJ2-1	TGTGCCAGCCAGGGCCGCAATGAGCAGTTCTTC	CASQGRNEQFF
TRBV7-2	NA	NA	TRBJ2-7	TGTGCCAGCAGCTTAGGAGCGGCCAGGAGCTACGAGCAGTACTTC	CASSLGAARSYEQYF
TRBV15	NA	TRBD1	TRBJ2-7	TGTGCCACCAGCAGAGTAGAGGACAGGGATGTGAACGAGCAGTACTTC	CATSRVEDRDVNEQYF
TRBV6-2/TRBV6-3	NA	TRBD2	TRBJ2-1	TGTGCCAGCAGTTCAGTAGGGACTAGCTTTATCGACGAGCAGTTCTTC	CASSSVGTSFIDEQFF
TRBV24-1	many	NA	TRBJ1-1	TGTGCCACCAGTGATTCACAGGCCAACACTGAAGCTTTCTTT	CATSDSQANTEAFF
TRBV28	many	NA	TRBJ2-2	TGTGCCAGCAGCCTACTTGCCGGGGAGCTGTTTTTT	CASSLLAGELFF